This TCR beta chain was sequenced in a study of T cells in Graves' hyperthyroidism and ophthalmopathy. The CDR3 regions of TCR beta were amplified from RNA transcripts. The HTBI set primed first-round TCR CDR3 RT-PCR. TCRdb reprocessed the multiplex PCR reads via MiXCR and lists one record per CDR3 protein. The data contain about 380,000 distinct CDR3 sequences, approximately 15% of them singletons. The CDR3 covers 14 residues. V was cut by 1 base and J by 9 bases, with 13 bases left in between. Germline CDR1 and CDR2: MGHDK and SYGVNS. This clonotype was picked up one time. The TCR sequence derives from a woman in her sixties or seventies with Graves' hyperthyroidism. This chain connects TRBV25-1 to TRBJ2-1, with D perhaps TRBD1 (5 bases). Sequenced sample: blood. The CDR3 sequence is CASSESPGQGEQFF. Written as DNA, the CDR3 is TGTGCCAGCAGTGAATCCCCGGGTCAGGGTGAGCAGTTCTTC. Supplemented by reference TRBV25-1 and TRBJ2-1, the full variable domain reads EADIYQTPRYLVIGTGKKITLECSQTMGHDKMYWYQQDPGMELHLIHYSYGVNSTEKGDLSSESTVSRIRTEHFPLTLESARPSHTSQYLCASSESPGQGEQFFGPGTRLTVL.